One sample yielded the 10 T cell receptor beta chains listed below, sequenced in a study of shared clonotypes between healthy human individuals. Repertoires were generated with immunoSEQ multiplex PCR, while TCRdb's copy carries only in-frame clones and drops some. The profile shows roughly 500,000 clones, approximately 78% of them singletons. The sample comprised PBMCs. These receptors were taken from a middle-aged woman in good health. Some clones in this sample may be carry-over from other donors' samples.

The chain combines TRBV7-9 with TRBJ2-3, with D possibly being TRBD2 (6 bases). The CDR3 length is 15 residues. CDR1 is SEHNR, CDR2 FQNEAQ, per germline (reference sequence). Trimming took 8 bases from V and 0 from J, leaving 15 bases between them. CDR3 nucleotide sequence: TGTGCCAGCGTCCCACGGGGGACTAGCACAGATACGCAGTATTTT. It encodes CASVPRGTSTDTQYF.

This clone has only a few counts. This chain joins TRBV7-2 and TRBJ2-7, with D uncertain. Germline V CDR1 and CDR2: SGHTA, FQGNSA. The CDR3 runs to 13 residues. V was cut by 2 bases and J by 3 bases, with 8 bases left in between. CDR3 amino acids: CASSLLSRYEQYF. CDR3 bases: TGTGCCAGCAGCTTATTGTCCCGCTACGAGCAGTACTTC.

The chain employs TRBV27 and TRBJ2-2; no firm D call. The V gene lost 3 bases and the J gene lost 4 bases, with 6 bases spanning the gap. Germline-derived CDR1 and CDR2 are MNHEY and SMNVEV (reference sequence). The CDR3 loop spans 13 amino acids. The CDR3 loop reads CASSFTSTGELFF. The CDR3 DNA reads as TGTGCCAGCAGTTTCACCAGCACCGGGGAGCTGTTTTTT.

V gene TRBV4-2 combines with J gene TRBJ2-7; 7 nucleotides agree with TRBD2. CDR1 and CDR2 (germline): LGHNA, YNFKEQ. V lost 0 bases and J lost 7; bases outside the gene matches: 6. The CDR3 spans 14 residues. CDR3 in amino acids: CASSQDRGVGEQYF. CDR3 DNA: TGTGCCAGCAGCCAAGATCGGGGGGTAGGTGAGCAGTACTTC.

The V call is TRBV29-1, the J call TRBJ2-6; D unclear. There are 17 residues in the CDR3. V was shortened by 7 bases and J by 0 bases, with 19 bases between the two germline ends. Germline V CDR1 and CDR2: SQVTM, ANQGSEA. CDR3 coding DNA: TGCAGCGCACAAACCTGGGGTTCCAGCTCTGGGGCCAACGTCCTGACTTTC. It encodes CSAQTWGSSSGANVLTF. Full variable domain (missing parts from reference TRBV29-1 and TRBJ2-6): SAVISQKPSRDICQRGTSLTIQCQVDSQVTMMFWYRQQPGQSLTLIATANQGSEATYESGFVIDKFPISRPNLTFSTLTVSNMSPEDSSIYLCSAQTWGSSSGANVLTFGAGSRLTVL.

V and J are TRBV18 and TRBJ2-1; 9 bases are a match to TRBD2. Germline CDR1 and CDR2: KGHSH and LQKENI. J gave up 8 bases and V 3 bases, and 11 bases lay outside the gene matches. The CDR3 extends over 16 amino acids. This chain's CDR3 is CASSPRLAGSVHEQFF. In DNA, the CDR3 is TGTGCCAGCTCACCTCGTCTAGCGGGAAGTGTTCATGAGCAGTTCTTC.

The CDR3 DNA follows: TGCGCCAGCAGCTTGGCGGGAGTACAGGCAGATACGCAGTATTTT. Its protein product is CASSLAGVQADTQYF. This chain uses TRBV5-1 with TRBJ2-3, with D perhaps matching TRBD2 (6 bases). Trimming shortened V by 0 bases and J by 4 bases, and 12 bases separated the two germline ends. The germline CDR1 and CDR2 sequences are SGHRS and YFSETQ. CDR3 length: 15 amino acids. The whole variable domain, filled in from reference TRBV5-1 and TRBJ2-3, reads KAGVTQTPRYLIKTRGQQVTLSCSPISGHRSVSWYQQTPGQGLQFLFEYFSETQRNKGNFPGRFSGRQFSNSRSEMNVSTLELGDSALYLCASSLAGVQADTQYFGPGTRLTVL.

The V call is TRBV2, the J call TRBJ2-7; D is undetermined. V was clipped by 0 bases and J by 3 bases, with 18 bases between them. CDR1 and CDR2 from the germline V gene are SNHLY and FYNNEI. There are 17 residues in the CDR3. CDR3 loop: CASSEAPFAIGRYEQYF. The CDR3 DNA reads TGTGCCAGCAGTGAAGCCCCCTTCGCTATCGGTCGCTACGAGCAGTACTTC.

V gene TRBV29-1 combines with J gene TRBJ2-1; unclear D gene. Germline V gene data show CDR1 as SQVTM and CDR2 as ANQGSEA. This CDR3 region has 13 residues. The CDR3 region is CTPTPQAYNEQFF. The CDR3 DNA reads TGCACCCCGACCCCCCAGGCGTACAATGAGCAGTTCTTC.

This chain connects TRBV10-3 to TRBJ2-1; weak D call: TRBD2 (6 bases). The CDR3 has 16 amino acids. The germline V gene encodes CDR1 ENHRY and CDR2 SYGVKD. V dropped 3 bases and J dropped 1 base, with 13 bases sitting between them. The CDR3 DNA follows: TGTGCCATCAGTGAATCTTCAGGGAGGTCCTACAATGAGCAGTTCTTC. Protein: CAISESSGRSYNEQFF.